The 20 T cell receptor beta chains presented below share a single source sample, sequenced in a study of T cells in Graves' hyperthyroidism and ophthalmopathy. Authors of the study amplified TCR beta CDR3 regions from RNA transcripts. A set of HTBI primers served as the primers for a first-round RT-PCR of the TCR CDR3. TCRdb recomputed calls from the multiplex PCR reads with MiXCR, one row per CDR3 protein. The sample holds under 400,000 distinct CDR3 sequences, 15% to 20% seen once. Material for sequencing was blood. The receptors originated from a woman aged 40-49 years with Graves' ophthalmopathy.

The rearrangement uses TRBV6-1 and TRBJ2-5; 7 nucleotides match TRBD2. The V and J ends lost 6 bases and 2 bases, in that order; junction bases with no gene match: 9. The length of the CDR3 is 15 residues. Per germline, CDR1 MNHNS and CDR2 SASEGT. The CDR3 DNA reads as TGTGCCAGCAGGAGGTCTGCGGGAGAACAAGAGACCCAGTACTTC. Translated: CASRRSAGEQETQYF.

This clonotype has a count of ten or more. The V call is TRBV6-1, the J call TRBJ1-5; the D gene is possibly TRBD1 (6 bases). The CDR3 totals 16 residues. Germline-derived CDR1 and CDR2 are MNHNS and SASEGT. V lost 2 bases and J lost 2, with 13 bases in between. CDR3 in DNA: TGTGCCAGCAGTGAACTTACAGGGTCGGGCAATCAGCCCCAGCATTTT. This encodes CASSELTGSGNQPQHF.

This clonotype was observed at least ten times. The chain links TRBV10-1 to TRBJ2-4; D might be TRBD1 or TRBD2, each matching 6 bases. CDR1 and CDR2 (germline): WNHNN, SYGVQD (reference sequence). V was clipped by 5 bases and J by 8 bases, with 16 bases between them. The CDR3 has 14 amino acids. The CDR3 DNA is TGCGCCAGCAGTAAGGGGGGATACGGGGACATTCAGTACTTC. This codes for CASSKGGYGDIQYF.

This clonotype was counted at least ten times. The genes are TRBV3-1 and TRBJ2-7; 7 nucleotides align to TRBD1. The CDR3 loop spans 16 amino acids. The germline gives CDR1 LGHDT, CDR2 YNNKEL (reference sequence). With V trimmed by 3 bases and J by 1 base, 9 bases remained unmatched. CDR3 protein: CASSHTGESGSYEQYF. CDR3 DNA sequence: TGTGCCAGCAGCCACACAGGGGAATCGGGTTCCTACGAGCAGTACTTC.

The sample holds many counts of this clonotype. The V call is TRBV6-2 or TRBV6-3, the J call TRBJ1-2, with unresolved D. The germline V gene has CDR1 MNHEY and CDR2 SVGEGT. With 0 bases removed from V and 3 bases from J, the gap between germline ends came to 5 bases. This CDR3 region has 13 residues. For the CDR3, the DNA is TGTGCCAGCAGTTACTCGGACTACTATGGCTACACCTTC. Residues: CASSYSDYYGYTF.

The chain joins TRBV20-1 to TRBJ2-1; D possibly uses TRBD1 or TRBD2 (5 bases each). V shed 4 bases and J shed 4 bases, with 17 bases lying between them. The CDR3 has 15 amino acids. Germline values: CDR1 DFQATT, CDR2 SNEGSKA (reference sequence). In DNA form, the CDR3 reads TGCAGTGCTACCTTCCGGGACCCCTCATACAATGAGCAGTTCTTC. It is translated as CSATFRDPSYNEQFF.

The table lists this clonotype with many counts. The CDR3 DNA is TGTGCCAGCAGCTTTCGTGCACCGGGACAGGGTTCCAAAAACATTCAGTACTTC. Amino acid sequence: CASSFRAPGQGSKNIQYF. The chain is built from TRBV7-8 and TRBJ2-4, with 9 positions matching TRBD1. CDR3 size: 18 residues. Germline V gene data show CDR1 as SGHVS and CDR2 as FQNEAQ. V lost 3 bases and J lost 2; bases outside the gene matches: 11.

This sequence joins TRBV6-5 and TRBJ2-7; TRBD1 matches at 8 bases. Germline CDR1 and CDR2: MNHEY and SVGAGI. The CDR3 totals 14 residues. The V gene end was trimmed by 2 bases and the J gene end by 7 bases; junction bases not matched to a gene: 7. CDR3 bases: TGTGCCAGCAGTTACGGGACAGGCCTTGGGGAGCAGTACTTC. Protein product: CASSYGTGLGEQYF.

The CDR3 is CSVGVMAGAETQYF. CDR3 DNA: TGCAGCGTTGGAGTGATGGCGGGAGCGGAGACCCAGTACTTC. The chain recombines TRBV29-1 with TRBJ2-5; TRBD2 agrees at 7 bases. V lost 4 bases to trimming and J lost 5 bases; unmatched junction nucleotides: 10. This CDR3 is 14 amino acids long. Germline CDR1 SQVTM, CDR2 ANQGSEA. Full variable domain (rest looked up from reference TRBV29-1 and TRBJ2-5): SAVISQKPSRDICQRGTSLTIQCQVDSQVTMMFWYRQQPGQSLTLIATANQGSEATYESGFVIDKFPISRPNLTFSTLTVSNMSPEDSSIYLCSVGVMAGAETQYFGPGTRLLVL.

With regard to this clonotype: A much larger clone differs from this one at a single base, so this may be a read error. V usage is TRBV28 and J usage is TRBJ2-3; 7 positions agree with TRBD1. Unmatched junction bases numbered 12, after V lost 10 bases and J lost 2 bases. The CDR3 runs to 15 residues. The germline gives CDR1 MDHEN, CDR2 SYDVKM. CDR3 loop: CAISPTGFYTDTQYF. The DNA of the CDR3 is TGTGCCATCAGCCCGACAGGGTTTTACACAGATACGCAGTATTTT.

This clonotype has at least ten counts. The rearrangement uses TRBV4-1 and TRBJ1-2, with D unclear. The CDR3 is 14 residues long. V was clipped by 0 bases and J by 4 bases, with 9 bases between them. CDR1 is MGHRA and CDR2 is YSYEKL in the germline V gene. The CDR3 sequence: CASSQDSGIYGYTF. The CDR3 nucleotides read TGCGCCAGCAGCCAAGATTCAGGAATCTATGGCTACACCTTC.

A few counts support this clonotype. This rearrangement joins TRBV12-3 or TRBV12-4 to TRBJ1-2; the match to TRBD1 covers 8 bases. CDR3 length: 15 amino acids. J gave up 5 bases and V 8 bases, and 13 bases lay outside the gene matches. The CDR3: CASGLMTGAGYGYTF. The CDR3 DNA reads TGTGCCAGCGGCTTGATGACAGGGGCGGGATATGGCTACACCTTC.

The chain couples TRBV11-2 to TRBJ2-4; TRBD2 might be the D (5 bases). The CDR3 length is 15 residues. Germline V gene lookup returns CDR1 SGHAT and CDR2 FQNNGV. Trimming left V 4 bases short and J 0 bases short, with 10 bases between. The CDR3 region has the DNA TGTGCCAGCAGCTCAAGGACTGTAGCCAAAAACATTCAGTACTTC. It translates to CASSSRTVAKNIQYF.

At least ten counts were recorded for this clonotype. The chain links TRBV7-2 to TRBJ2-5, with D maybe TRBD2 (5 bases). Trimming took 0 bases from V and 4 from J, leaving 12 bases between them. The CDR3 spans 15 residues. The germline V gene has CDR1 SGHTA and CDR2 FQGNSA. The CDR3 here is CASSLAGGPRETQYF. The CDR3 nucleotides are TGTGCCAGCAGCTTAGCTGGAGGACCCAGAGAGACCCAGTACTTC. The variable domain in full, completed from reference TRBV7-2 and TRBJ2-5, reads GAGVSQSPSNKVTEKGKDVELRCDPISGHTALYWYRQSLGQGLEFLIYFQGNSAPDKSGLPSDRFSAERTGGSVSTLTIQRTQQEDSAVYLCASSLAGGPRETQYFGPGTRLLVL.

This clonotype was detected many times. The CDR3 DNA reads TGTGCCAGCAGCGTAGCTCGGGACAGGGGGTTGTCTGGGGCCAACGTCCTGACTTTC. It yields the protein CASSVARDRGLSGANVLTF. V gene TRBV9 combines with J gene TRBJ2-6; 11 nucleotides agree with TRBD1. CDR1 and CDR2 from the germline V gene are SGDLS and YYNGEE. V lost 0 bases and J lost 1; bases outside the gene matches: 6. The CDR3 contains 19 residues.

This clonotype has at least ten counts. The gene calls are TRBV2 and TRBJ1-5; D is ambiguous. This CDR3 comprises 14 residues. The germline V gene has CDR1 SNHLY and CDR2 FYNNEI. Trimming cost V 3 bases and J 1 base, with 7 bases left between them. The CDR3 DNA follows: TGTGCCAGCAGTGATGGACGGAGCAATCAGCCCCAGCATTTT. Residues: CASSDGRSNQPQHF.

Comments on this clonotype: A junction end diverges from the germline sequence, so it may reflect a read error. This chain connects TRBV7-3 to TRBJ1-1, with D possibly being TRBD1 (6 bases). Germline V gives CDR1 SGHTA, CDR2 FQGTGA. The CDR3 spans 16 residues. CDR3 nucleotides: TGTGCCAGCAGCTTAATGTGGTACAGGGACAACACTGAAGCTCTCTTT. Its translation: CASSLMWYRDNTEALF.

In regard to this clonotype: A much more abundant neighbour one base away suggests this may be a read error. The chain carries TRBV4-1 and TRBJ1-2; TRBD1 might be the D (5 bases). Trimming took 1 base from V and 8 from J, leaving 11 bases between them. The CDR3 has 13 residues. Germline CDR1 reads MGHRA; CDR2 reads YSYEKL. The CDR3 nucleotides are TGCGCCAGCAGCCAAGGTAGGGGTGGAGGCTACACCTTC. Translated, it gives CASSQGRGGGYTF.

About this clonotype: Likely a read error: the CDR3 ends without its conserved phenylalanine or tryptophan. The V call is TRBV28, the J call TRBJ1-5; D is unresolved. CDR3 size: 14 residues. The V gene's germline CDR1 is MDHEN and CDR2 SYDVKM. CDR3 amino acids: CASGFRRLGRPQHL. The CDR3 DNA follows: TGTGCCAGCGGTTTTCGGCGGCTCGGCCGGCCCCAGCATCTT.

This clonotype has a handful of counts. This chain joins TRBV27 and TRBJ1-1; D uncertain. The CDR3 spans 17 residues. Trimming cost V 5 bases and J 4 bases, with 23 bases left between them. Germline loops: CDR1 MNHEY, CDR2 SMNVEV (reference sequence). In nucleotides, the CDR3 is TGTGCCAGCAGTCCCTTGGATGGACGGAGAGGGAGCACTGAAGCTTTCTTT. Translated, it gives CASSPLDGRRGSTEAFF.